This T cell receptor (beta chain) was captured in a study of T cells after posttransplantation cyclophosphamide. As concerns this clone: Antigen unknown.

The protocol was immunoSEQ multiplex PCR, while the TCRdb copy is restricted to in-frame clones and leaves out a portion. The sample was found to contain 25,000 to 30,000 clones, and every one recurs. Study-wide results and caveats: Recipient CMV seropositivity and CMV reactivation strongly tracked TRB clonality.

CDR1 SGHAT and CDR2 FQNNGV come from the germline V gene. The ends were cut back, 0 bases at V and 4 bases at J, with 10 bases in the middle. This CDR3 spans 15 amino acids. Material for sequencing was PBMCs. The chain is built from TRBV11-2 and TRBJ1-5; possibly TRBD1 for D (5 bases). This clonotype was obtained from an older woman in good health, CMV-negative, and a related stem cell transplant donor. The CDR3 sequence is CASSLDMGGNQPQHF. The CDR3 nucleotides read TGTGCCAGCAGCTTAGATATGGGGGGGAATCAGCCCCAGCATTTT.